This T cell receptor beta chain was profiled in a study of response to subunit inactivated influenza vaccine. Whole-study results and caveats: The study's authors posited that every seasonal influenza vaccination enlists few new T cells.

This clonotype came up a few times. Its target is unknown. V lost 5 bases and J 2 bases, leaving 13 bases between the germline ends. The CDR3 is 15 amino acids. Germline CDR1 ENHRY, CDR2 SYGVKD. Using its own MiXCR run on the RT-PCR reads, TCRdb lists one record per CDR3 protein. This sample has hundreds of thousands of distinct CDR3 sequences, with around a sixth found just once. This specimen was PBMCs from blood, taken 11 to 12 days after vaccination. The rearrangement links TRBV10-3 to TRBJ1-5; D might be TRBD1 (5 bases). This clonotype was sampled from a man over 45 who received an inactivated influenza vaccine. In DNA form, the CDR3 reads TGTGCCATCAGTTCTCAGGGAACGGGCAATCAGCCCCAGCATTTT. It specifies CAISSQGTGNQPQHF.